This is a list of T cell receptor beta chains from one sample in a study of T cell responses to AZD1222 COVID-19 vaccine. TCRdb keeps only in-frame clones here, not all; method: immunoSEQ multiplex PCR. The sample holds about 130,000 clones, approximately 94% seen once. The specimen comprised peripheral blood, sampled on day 0 of AZD1222 vaccination. These receptors all stem from an adult in good health. The CDR3 runs from the conserved cysteine through the conserved F or W. D genes are given only for firm matches.

J | D | V | DNA | CDR3
TRBJ2-7 | TRBD2 | TRBV5-5 | TGTGCCAGCAGCAGGACTAGCGTCACTCAATACGAGCAGTACTTC | CASSRTSVTQYEQYF
TRBJ1-4 | - | TRBV6-2/TRBV6-3 | TGTGCCAGCAGTTACTCCGACCGGGACACCCCCGGGAAGGGGCAACTGTTTTTT | CASSYSDRDTPGKGQLFF
TRBJ1-1 | - | TRBV7-2 | TGTGCCAGCAGCTTGGGGCCCAGCACTGAAGCTTTCTTT | CASSLGPSTEAFF
TRBJ2-7 | - | TRBV5-8 | TGTGCCAGCAGCCCCGGGGAGTTTGCCTCCTACGAGCAGTACTTC | CASSPGEFASYEQYF
TRBJ2-1 | TRBD1 | TRBV2 | TGTGTCAGCAGTTACAGGGGAAGGAGCTCCTACAATGAGCAGTTCTTC | CVSSYRGRSSYNEQFF
TRBJ2-3 | TRBD2 | TRBV4-1 | TGCGCCAGCAGCAAAGGTACGGGAGGGCCAACAGATACGCAGTATTTT | CASSKGTGGPTDTQYF
TRBJ1-1 | - | TRBV7-2 | TGTGCCAGCAGCCCGGGGGGGGCAGGGGACACTGAAGCTTTCTTT | CASSPGGAGDTEAFF
TRBJ2-1 | TRBD1 | TRBV5-5 | TGTGCCAGCAGCTTTTCGGGACAGGGGGCGCAGTGGGGAAAAAATGAGCAGTTCTTC | CASSFSGQGAQWGKNEQFF
TRBJ2-1 | - | TRBV30 | TGTGCCTGGAGTGGGATCGGGGGAGGTACCTACAATGAGCAGTTCTTC | CAWSGIGGGTYNEQFF
TRBJ1-4 | - | TRBV27 | TGTGCCAGCAGTTTATCGCGCCAGGGAGCCGCAACTAATGAAAAACTGTTTTTT | CASSLSRQGAATNEKLFF
TRBJ2-7 | TRBD1 | TRBV12-3/TRBV12-4 | TGTGCCAGCAGTGGACAGGAACTTACGATTCAGTACTTC | CASSGQELTIQYF